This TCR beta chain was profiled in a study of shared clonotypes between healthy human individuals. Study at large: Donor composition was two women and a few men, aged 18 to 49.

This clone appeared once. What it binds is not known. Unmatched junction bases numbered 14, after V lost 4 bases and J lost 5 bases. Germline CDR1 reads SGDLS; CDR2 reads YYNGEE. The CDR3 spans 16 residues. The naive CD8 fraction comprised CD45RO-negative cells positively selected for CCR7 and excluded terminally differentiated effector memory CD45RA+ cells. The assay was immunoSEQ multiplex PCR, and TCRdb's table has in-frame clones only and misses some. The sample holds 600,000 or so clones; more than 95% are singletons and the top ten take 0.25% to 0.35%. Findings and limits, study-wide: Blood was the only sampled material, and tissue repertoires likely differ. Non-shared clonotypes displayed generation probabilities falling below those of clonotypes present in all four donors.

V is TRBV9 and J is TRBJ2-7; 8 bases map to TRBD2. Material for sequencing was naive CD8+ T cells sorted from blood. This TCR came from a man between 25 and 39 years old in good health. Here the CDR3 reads CASSITSGTTANEQYF. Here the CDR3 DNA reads TGTGCCAGCAGCATAACTAGCGGTACTACCGCGAACGAGCAGTACTTC.